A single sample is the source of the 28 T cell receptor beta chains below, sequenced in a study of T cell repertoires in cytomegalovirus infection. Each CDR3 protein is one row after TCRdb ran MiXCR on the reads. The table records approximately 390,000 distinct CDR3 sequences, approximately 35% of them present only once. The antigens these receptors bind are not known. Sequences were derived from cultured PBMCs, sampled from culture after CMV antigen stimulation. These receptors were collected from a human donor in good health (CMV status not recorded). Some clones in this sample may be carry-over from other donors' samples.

Here the CDR3 DNA reads TGTGCCAGCAGTGATCGGGTCGCAGATACGCAGTATTTT. This translates into CASSDRVADTQYF. This chain links TRBV2 with TRBJ2-3; no reliable D call. V lost 3 bases and J lost 4, with 8 bases in between. This CDR3 is built from 13 residues. CDR1 SNHLY and CDR2 FYNNEI come from the germline V gene.

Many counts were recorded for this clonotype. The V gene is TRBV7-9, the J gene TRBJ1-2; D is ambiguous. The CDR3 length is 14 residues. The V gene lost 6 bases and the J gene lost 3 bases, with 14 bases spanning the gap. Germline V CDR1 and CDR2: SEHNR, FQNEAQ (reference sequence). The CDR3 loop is CASRPSPEHYGYTF. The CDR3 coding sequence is TGTGCCAGCAGGCCTAGCCCAGAGCACTATGGCTACACCTTC.

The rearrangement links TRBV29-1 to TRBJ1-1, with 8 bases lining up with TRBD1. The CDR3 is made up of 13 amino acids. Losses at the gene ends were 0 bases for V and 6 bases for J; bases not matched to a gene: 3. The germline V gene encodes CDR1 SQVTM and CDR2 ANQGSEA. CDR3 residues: CSVEDDRGPEAFF. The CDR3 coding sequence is TGCAGCGTTGAAGACGACAGGGGCCCTGAAGCTTTCTTT.

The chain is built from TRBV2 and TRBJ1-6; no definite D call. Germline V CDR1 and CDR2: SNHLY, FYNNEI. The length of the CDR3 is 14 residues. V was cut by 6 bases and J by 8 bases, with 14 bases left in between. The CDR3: CASRLDSDDSPLHF. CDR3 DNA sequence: TGTGCCAGCAGACTGGACTCGGATGATTCACCCCTCCACTTT. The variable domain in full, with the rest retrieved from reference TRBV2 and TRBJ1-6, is EPEVTQTPSHQVTQMGQEVILRCVPISNHLYFYWYRQILGQKVEFLVSFYNNEISEKSEIFDDQFSVERPDGSNFTLKIRSTKLEDSAMYFCASRLDSDDSPLHFGNGTRLTVT.

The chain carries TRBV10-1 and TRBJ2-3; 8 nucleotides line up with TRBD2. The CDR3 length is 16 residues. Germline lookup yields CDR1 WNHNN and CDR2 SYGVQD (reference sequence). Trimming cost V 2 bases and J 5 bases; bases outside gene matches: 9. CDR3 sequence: CASSERAGAVIDTQYF. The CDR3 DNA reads TGCGCCAGCAGTGAGAGAGCGGGAGCTGTCATAGATACGCAGTATTTT.

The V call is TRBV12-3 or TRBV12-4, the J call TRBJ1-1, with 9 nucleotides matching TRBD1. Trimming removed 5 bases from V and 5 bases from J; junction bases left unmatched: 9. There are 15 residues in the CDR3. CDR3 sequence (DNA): TGTGCCAGCAGTCAACAGGACAGGGGAAAAACTGAAGCTTTCTTT. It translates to CASSQQDRGKTEAFF.

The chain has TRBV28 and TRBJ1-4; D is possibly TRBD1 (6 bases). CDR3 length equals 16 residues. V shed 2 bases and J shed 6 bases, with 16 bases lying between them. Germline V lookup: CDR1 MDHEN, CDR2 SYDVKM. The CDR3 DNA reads TGTGCCAGCAGTTTACTCATCCGGGGGGCAGATGAAAAACTGTTTTTT. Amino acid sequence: CASSLLIRGADEKLFF.

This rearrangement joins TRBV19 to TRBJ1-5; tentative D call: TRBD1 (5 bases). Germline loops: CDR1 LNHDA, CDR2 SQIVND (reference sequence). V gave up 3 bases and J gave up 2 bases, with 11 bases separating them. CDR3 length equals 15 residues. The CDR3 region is CASSILGGGNQPQHF. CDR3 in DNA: TGTGCCAGTAGTATCCTCGGAGGGGGCAATCAGCCCCAGCATTTT.

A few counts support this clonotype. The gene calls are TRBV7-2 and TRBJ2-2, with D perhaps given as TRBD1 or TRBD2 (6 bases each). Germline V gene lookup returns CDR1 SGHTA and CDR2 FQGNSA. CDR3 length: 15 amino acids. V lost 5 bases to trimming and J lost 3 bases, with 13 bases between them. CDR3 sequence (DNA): TGTGCCAGCAGCCCGGGGGCTAGCTACACCGGGGAGCTGTTTTTT. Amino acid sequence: CASSPGASYTGELFF.

The DNA for the CDR3 is TGCAGTGCTATATCTAAGGGGATTCTGTTTTTT. Protein sequence: CSAISKGILFF. The chain combines TRBV20-1 with TRBJ2-2, with D perhaps matching TRBD1 (5 bases). The CDR3 covers 11 residues. Germline loops: CDR1 DFQATT, CDR2 SNEGSKA (reference sequence). V was trimmed by 4 bases and J by 14 bases, leaving 14 bases between them.

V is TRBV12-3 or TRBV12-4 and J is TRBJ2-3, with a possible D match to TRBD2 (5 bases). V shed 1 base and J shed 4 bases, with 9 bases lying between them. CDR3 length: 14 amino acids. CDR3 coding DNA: TGTGCCAGCAGTTTAGATCTAGCTTCAGATACGCAGTATTTT. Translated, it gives CASSLDLASDTQYF.

The CDR3 loop reads CASRWGGSSYEQYF. CDR3 DNA: TGTGCCAGCAGGTGGGGCGGGAGCTCCTACGAGCAGTACTTC. The chain has TRBV28 and TRBJ2-7; 7 bases line up with TRBD2. V dropped 6 bases and J dropped 0; count of bases not matched to a gene: 5. CDR1 and CDR2 from the germline V gene are MDHEN and SYDVKM. The CDR3 runs 14 residues.

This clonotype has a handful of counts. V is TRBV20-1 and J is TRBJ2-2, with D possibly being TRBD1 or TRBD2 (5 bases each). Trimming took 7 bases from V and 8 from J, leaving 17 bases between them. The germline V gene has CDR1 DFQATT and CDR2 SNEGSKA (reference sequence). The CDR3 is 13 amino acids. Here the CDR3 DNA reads TGCAGTGTCCGGGACGGTCGAGCAGGGGAGCTGTTTTTT. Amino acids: CSVRDGRAGELFF.

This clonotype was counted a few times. CDR3 bases: TGTGCCAGCAGCTTAAGCGGGATAAACACCGGGGAGCTGTTTTTT. Translating gives CASSLSGINTGELFF. The chain combines TRBV7-2 with TRBJ2-2; 7 bases agree with TRBD2. Germline V gene lookup returns CDR1 SGHTA and CDR2 FQGNSA. The junction had 2 bases not matched to a gene; V was cut back by 2 bases and J by 2 bases. The CDR3 loop spans 15 amino acids.

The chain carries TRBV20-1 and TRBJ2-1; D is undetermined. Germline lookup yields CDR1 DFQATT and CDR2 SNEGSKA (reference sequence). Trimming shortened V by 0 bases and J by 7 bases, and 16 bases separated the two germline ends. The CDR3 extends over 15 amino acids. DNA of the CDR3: TGCAGTGCTAGAGATCCCGCACTATCCCCAAATGAGCAGTTCTTC. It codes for CSARDPALSPNEQFF.

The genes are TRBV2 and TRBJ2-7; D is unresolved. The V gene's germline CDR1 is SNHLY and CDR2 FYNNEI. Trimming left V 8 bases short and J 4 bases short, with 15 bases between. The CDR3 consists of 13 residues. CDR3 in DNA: TGTGCCAGCGACACTGGCCGTGCTTACGAGCAGTACGTC. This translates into CASDTGRAYEQYV.

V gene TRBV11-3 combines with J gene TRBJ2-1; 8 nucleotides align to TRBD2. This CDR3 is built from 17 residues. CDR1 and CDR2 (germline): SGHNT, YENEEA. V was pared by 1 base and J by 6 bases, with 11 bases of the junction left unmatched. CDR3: CASSLGGAGVEGNEQFF. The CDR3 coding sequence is TGTGCCAGCAGCTTAGGGGGAGCGGGAGTTGAAGGCAATGAGCAGTTCTTC.

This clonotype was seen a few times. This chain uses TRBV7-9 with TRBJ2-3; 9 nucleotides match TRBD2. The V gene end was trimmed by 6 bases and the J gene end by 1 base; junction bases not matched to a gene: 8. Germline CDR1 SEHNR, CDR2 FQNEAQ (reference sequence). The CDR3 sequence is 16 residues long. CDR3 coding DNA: TGTGCCAGCAGGCTAGCCGTAGCGGGAGGCACAGATACGCAGTATTTT. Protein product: CASRLAVAGGTDTQYF.

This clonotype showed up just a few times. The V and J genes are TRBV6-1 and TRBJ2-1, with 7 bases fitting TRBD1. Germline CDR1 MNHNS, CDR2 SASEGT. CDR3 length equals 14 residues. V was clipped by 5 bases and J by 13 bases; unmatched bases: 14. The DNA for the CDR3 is TGTGCCAGCAGTCTACCACAGGGGAATGGGGAACAGTTCTTC. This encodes CASSLPQGNGEQFF.

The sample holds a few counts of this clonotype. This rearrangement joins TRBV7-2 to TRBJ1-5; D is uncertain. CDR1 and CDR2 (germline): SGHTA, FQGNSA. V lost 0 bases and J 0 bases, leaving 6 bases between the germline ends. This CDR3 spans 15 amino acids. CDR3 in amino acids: CASSLAVYSNQPQHF. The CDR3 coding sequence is TGTGCCAGCAGCTTAGCTGTTTATAGCAATCAGCCCCAGCATTTT.

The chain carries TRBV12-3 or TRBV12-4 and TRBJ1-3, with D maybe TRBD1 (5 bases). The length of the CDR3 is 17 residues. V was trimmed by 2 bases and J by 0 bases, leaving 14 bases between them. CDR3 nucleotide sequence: TGTGCCAGCAGTTTAACCGTCGGGGCTGACTCTGGAAACACCATATATTTT. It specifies CASSLTVGADSGNTIYF.

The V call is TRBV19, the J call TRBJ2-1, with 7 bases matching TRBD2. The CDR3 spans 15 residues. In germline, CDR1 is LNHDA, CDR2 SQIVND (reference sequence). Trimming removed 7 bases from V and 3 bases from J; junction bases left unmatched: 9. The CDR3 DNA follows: TGTGCCAGTAAGTTACGGAGCGGGGTCTACAATGAGCAGTTCTTC. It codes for CASKLRSGVYNEQFF.

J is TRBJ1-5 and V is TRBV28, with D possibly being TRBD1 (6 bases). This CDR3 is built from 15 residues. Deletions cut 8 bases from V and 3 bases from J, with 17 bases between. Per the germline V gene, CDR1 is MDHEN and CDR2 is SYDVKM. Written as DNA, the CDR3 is TGTGCCAGCGGGCCCGGACAGTGGAACAATCAGCCCCAGCATTTT. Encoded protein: CASGPGQWNNQPQHF.

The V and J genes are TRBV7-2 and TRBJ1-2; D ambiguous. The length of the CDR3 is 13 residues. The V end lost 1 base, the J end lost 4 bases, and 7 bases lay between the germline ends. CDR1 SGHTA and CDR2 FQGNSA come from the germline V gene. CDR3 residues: CASSLDATYGYTF. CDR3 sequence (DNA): TGTGCCAGCAGCTTAGACGCTACCTATGGCTACACCTTC.

CDR3 region: CASRTQAGGYETQYF. The CDR3 nucleotides read TGTGCCAGCAGGACGCAAGCCGGGGGCTACGAGACCCAGTACTTC. The chain uses TRBV7-9 and TRBJ2-5; either TRBD1 or TRBD2 may supply D (6 bases each). The CDR3 is made up of 15 amino acids. The germline gives CDR1 SEHNR, CDR2 FQNEAQ (reference sequence). Trimming shortened V by 6 bases and J by 5 bases, and 19 bases separated the two germline ends.

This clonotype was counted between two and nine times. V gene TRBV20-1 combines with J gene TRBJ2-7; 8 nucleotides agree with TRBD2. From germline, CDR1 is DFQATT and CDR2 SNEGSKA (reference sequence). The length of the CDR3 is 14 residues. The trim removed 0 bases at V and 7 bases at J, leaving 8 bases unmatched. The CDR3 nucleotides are TGCAGTGCTAGAGATAGCACTAGCGGAGGGGAGCAGTACTTC. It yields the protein CSARDSTSGGEQYF.

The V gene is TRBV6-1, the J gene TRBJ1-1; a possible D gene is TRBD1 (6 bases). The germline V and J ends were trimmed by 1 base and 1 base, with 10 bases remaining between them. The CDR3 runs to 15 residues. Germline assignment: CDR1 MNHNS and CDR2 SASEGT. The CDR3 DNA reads TGTGCCAGCAGTGAAGAAGTCAGGGGGAACACTGAAGCTTTCTTT. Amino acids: CASSEEVRGNTEAFF.

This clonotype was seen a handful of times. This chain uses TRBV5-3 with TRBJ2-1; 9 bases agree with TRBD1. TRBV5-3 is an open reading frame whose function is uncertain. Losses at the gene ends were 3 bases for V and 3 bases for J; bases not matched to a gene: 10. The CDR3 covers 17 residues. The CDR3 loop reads CARSSTGGSMGYNEQFF. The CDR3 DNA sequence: TGTGCCAGAAGCTCCACAGGGGGCAGTATGGGCTACAATGAGCAGTTCTTC.